Sequencing of this TCR beta chain was carried out in a study of blood T cell repertoires in COVID-19. About the research overall: In each case, the material was cDNA or gDNA derived from T cells, B-cell-depleted T cells, or PBMCs.

Authors' processing steps: The authors estimated nucleated cell counts from reference gene primer amplification. Profiled with immunoSEQ multiplex PCR; TCRdb holds only in-frame clones, not every one. V and J calls and clone size are copied from that table; D and trimming were computed from the DNA. The repertoire consists of around 58,000 clones, with over 75% occurring once and the leading ten covering around 14%. With V trimmed by 4 bases and J by 5 bases, 11 bases remained unmatched. The CDR3 extends over 16 amino acids. Germline V lookup: CDR1 SGHNT, CDR2 YYREEE (reference sequence). The J gene is TRBJ2-3, the V gene TRBV5-4, with TRBD2 matching 9 bases. This sequence originates from a human donor with active COVID-19. The donor label of this sample is uncertain. The sequencing sample was made of peripheral blood. The DNA for the CDR3 is TGTGCCAGCAGCCACGAGGCTAGCGGGGCCAGAGATACGCAGTATTTT. Translated, it gives CASSHEASGARDTQYF. Based on the CDR3 plus reference TRBV5-4 and TRBJ2-3, the full variable domain is ETGVTQSPTHLIKTRGQQVTLRCSSQSGHNTVSWYQQALGQGPQFIFQYYREEENGRGNFPPRFSGLQFPNYSSELNVNALELDDSALYLCASSHEASGARDTQYFGPGTRLTVL.